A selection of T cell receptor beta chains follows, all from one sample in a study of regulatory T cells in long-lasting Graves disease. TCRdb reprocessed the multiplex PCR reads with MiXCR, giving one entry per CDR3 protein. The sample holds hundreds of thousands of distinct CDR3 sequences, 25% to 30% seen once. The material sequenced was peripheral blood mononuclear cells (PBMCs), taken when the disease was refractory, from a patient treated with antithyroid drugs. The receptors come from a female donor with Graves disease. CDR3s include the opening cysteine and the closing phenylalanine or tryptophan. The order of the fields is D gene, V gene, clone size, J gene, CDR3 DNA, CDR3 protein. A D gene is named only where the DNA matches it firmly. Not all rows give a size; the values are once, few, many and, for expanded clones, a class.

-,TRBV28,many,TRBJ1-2,TGTGCCAGCAGTCTTCGGTTGGGGCTCTACACCTTC,CASSLRLGLYTF
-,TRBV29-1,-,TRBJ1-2,TGCAGCACGAGGGGAGGGGATGGCTACACCTTC,CSTRGGDGYTF
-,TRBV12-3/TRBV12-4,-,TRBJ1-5,TGTGCCAGCAGTTTGCTACAGATTGGGTATAGCAATCGGCCCCAGCATTTT,CASSLLQIGYSNRPQHF
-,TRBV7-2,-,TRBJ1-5,TGTGCCAGCAGCACACAGGGCCATAGCAATCAGCCCCAGCATTTT,CASSTQGHSNQPQHF
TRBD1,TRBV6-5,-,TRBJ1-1,TGTGCCAGCAGTTACATTACCGGGACAGTAAGGGGTACTGAAGCTTTCTTT,CASSYITGTVRGTEAFF
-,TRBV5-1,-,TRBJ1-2,TGCGCCAGCAGCTTATCTCCGCCCTATGGCTACACCTTC,CASSLSPPYGYTF
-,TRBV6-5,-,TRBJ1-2,TGTGCCAGCAGTTACGCGGTAGAGGGTGGCTACACCTTC,CASSYAVEGGYTF
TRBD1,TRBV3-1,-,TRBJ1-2,TGTGCCAGCAGCCAAGATATGGGACAGGGGCGAAGCTATGGCTACACCTTC,CASSQDMGQGRSYGYTF
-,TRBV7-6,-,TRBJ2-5,TGTGCCAGCAGCCTAGGAATGGCGGAGACCCAGTACTTC,CASSLGMAETQYF
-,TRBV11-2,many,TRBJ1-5,TGTGCCAGCAGCCGCCTCACCGGGACGTCTCAGCCCCAGCATTTT,CASSRLTGTSQPQHF
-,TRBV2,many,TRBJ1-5,TGTGCCAGCACCAGGGAGCACAATCAGCCCCAGCATTTT,CASTREHNQPQHF
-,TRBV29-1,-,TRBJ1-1,TGCAGCCACAGACAAGGGTTAAACACTGAAGCTTTCTTT,CSHRQGLNTEAFF
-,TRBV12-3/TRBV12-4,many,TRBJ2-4,TGTGCCAGCAGTCCGCCGGAACTAGCCAAAAACATTCAGTACTTC,CASSPPELAKNIQYF
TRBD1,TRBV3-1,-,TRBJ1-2,TGTGCCAGCAGCAAGGGACAGCTGACTAACTATGGCTACACCTTC,CASSKGQLTNYGYTF
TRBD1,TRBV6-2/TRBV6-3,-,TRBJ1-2,TGTGCCAGCAGTTACGGGGGACAGGGCGGCTATGGCTACACCTTC,CASSYGGQGGYGYTF
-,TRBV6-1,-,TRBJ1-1,TGTGCCAGCGCCACACAGGGTGCGGGCACTGAAGCTTTCTTT,CASATQGAGTEAFF
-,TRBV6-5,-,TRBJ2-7,TGTGCCAGCAGTTACTCTATTTCCGACGAGCAGTACTTC,CASSYSISDEQYF